Each of the 10 T cell receptor beta chains below was sequenced from the same sample in a study of cytomegalovirus exposure and HLA in healthy donors. Vbeta (60) and Jbeta (13) primers were used in the PCR. TCRdb's copy holds only in-frame clones and misses some; the assay was immunoSEQ multiplex PCR. This sample has 250,000 to 350,000 clones, with 86% found just once. The sequencing sample was made of PBMCs. These receptor sequences come from a man aged 35-49 years in good health and CMV-seropositive.

The chain employs TRBV2 and TRBJ2-5; 12 nucleotides line up with TRBD2. There are 14 residues in the CDR3. Germline-derived CDR1 and CDR2 are SNHLY and FYNNEI. The V and J ends lost 7 bases and 4 bases, in that order; junction bases with no gene match: 4. The CDR3 DNA sequence: TGTGCCAGCACCGGACTAGCGGGATTAGAGACCCAGTACTTC. This encodes CASTGLAGLETQYF.

This clone was recorded once. This chain links TRBV18 with TRBJ2-6; TRBD2 might be the D (7 bases). The germline V gene has CDR1 KGHSH and CDR2 LQKENI. Trimming left V 3 bases short and J 2 bases short, with 11 bases between. CDR3 length: 16 residues. The CDR3: CASSPLGGPGANVLTF. CDR3 sequence (DNA): TGTGCCAGCTCACCGTTGGGGGGGCCTGGGGCCAACGTCCTGACTTTC.

This sequence joins TRBV27 and TRBJ2-1; 7 bases match TRBD2. This CDR3 is built from 15 residues. Germline V lookup: CDR1 MNHEY, CDR2 SMNVEV (reference sequence). The junction had 11 bases not matched to a gene; V was cut back by 6 bases and J by 6 bases. CDR3 sequence reads: CASSPGAGVGNEQFF. As DNA, the CDR3 is TGTGCCAGCAGCCCGGGTGCGGGAGTGGGCAATGAGCAGTTCTTC.

This clone was recorded once. The chain recombines TRBV2 with TRBJ1-2, with 7 bases aligning to TRBD1. CDR3 length equals 13 residues. The germline CDR1 and CDR2 sequences are SNHLY and FYNNEI. The V and J ends lost 6 bases and 8 bases, in that order; junction bases with no gene match: 9. This CDR3 is CASRNRGPGGYTF. The CDR3 DNA reads as TGTGCCAGCAGGAACAGGGGCCCCGGCGGCTACACCTTC.

This chain connects TRBV9 to TRBJ2-7; 7 bases map to TRBD2. The CDR3 has 17 amino acids. Per germline, CDR1 SGDLS and CDR2 YYNGEE. The ends lost 0 bases at V and 2 bases at J; junction bases unmatched: 11. CDR3 in amino acids: CASSVGREVVDTYEQYF. The CDR3 nucleotides are TGTGCCAGCAGCGTAGGACGGGAGGTCGTAGATACCTACGAGCAGTACTTC.

The gene calls are TRBV18 and TRBJ2-3; tentatively, D is TRBD1 (7 bases). The germline V and J ends were trimmed by 1 base and 5 bases, with 16 bases remaining between them. Looked up from germline, CDR1 is KGHSH and CDR2 is LQKENI. The CDR3 spans 16 residues. The CDR3: CASSPRSGQEGDTQYF. As DNA, the CDR3 is TGTGCCAGCTCACCACGTTCCGGACAGGAGGGAGATACGCAGTATTTT.

This chain links TRBV9 with TRBJ2-1; 11 nucleotides align to TRBD2. The CDR3 totals 15 residues. The J segment lost 8 bases and the V segment lost 3 bases, leaving 7 bases of the junction unmatched. Germline CDR1 is SGDLS and CDR2 is YYNGEE. This CDR3 is CASSATSGRTHEQFF. In DNA, the CDR3 is TGTGCCAGCAGCGCTACTAGCGGGAGAACCCATGAGCAGTTCTTC.

J is TRBJ2-3 and V is TRBV7-8, with TRBD2 matching 13 bases. Germline V lookup: CDR1 SGHVS, CDR2 FQNEAQ. V was clipped by 6 bases and J by 6 bases; unmatched bases: 9. The CDR3 has 16 residues. CDR3 sequence: CASRGTGTSGKDTQYF. The CDR3 coding sequence is TGTGCCAGCAGAGGTACGGGGACTAGCGGGAAGGATACGCAGTATTTT.

V is TRBV18 and J is TRBJ2-7; D may be TRBD2 (7 bases). The V gene lost 3 bases and the J gene lost 0 bases, with 15 bases spanning the gap. Looked up from germline, CDR1 is KGHSH and CDR2 is LQKENI. The CDR3 is made up of 16 amino acids. The CDR3 coding sequence is TGTGCCAGCTCACCGTCGGGGGGCTATAGCTCCTACGAGCAGTACTTC. As protein: CASSPSGGYSSYEQYF. The variable domain in full, with the rest retrieved from reference TRBV18 and TRBJ2-7, is NAGVMQNPRHLVRRRGQEARLRCSPMKGHSHVYWYRQLPEEGLKFMVYLQKENIIDESGMPKERFSAEFPKEGPSILRIQQVVRGDSAAYFCASSPSGGYSSYEQYFGPGTRLTVT.

The table lists this clone with a few counts. The chain links TRBV5-1 to TRBJ1-5; perhaps TRBD1 as D (6 bases). V shed 2 bases and J shed 1 base, with 7 bases lying between them. Germline lookup yields CDR1 SGHRS and CDR2 YFSETQ. This CDR3 is built from 14 residues. CDR3 sequence: CASSFGQSNQPQHF. The CDR3 DNA follows: TGCGCCAGCAGCTTTGGACAGAGCAATCAGCCCCAGCATTTT.